Below are 32 T cell receptor beta chains sequenced from a single sample in a study of blood T cell repertoires in COVID-19. The protocol was immunoSEQ multiplex PCR, while the TCRdb copy is restricted to in-frame clones and leaves out a portion. The sample records some 290,000 clones, about nine tenths being singletons. Sequences were obtained from peripheral blood. These receptors were taken from a woman aged 25 to 45 with COVID-19, enrolled during active disease.

The chain uses TRBV5-1 and TRBJ2-1; 9 nucleotides agree with TRBD2. Trimming at V came to 2 bases and at J to 0 bases, leaving 3 bases not matched to a gene. There are 16 residues in the CDR3. Germline assignment: CDR1 SGHRS and CDR2 YFSETQ. Here the CDR3 DNA reads TGCGCCAGCAGCTTCATGACTAGCGGCTCCTACAATGAGCAGTTCTTC. Its protein is CASSFMTSGSYNEQFF.

The rearrangement links TRBV11-2 to TRBJ2-3; D gene uncertain. CDR3 length: 15 amino acids. Trimming removed 5 bases at V and 3 bases at J, with 15 bases between. Germline values: CDR1 SGHAT, CDR2 FQNNGV. DNA for the CDR3: TGTGCCAGCAGCCTCCTCCACCTCAGTACAGATACGCAGTATTTT. Translated, it gives CASSLLHLSTDTQYF.

The rearrangement uses TRBV19 and TRBJ1-2; TRBD1 matches at 8 bases. Germline V gives CDR1 LNHDA, CDR2 SQIVND (reference sequence). This CDR3 comprises 16 residues. The V gene end was trimmed by 10 bases and the J gene end by 3 bases; junction bases not matched to a gene: 16. For the CDR3, the DNA is TGTGCCACCCTAGGGGTCAGGGGGCGCTGGGACTATGGCTACACCTTC. It encodes CATLGVRGRWDYGYTF.

The rearrangement joins TRBV19 to TRBJ2-7, with D perhaps matching TRBD1 (7 bases). V dropped 5 bases and J dropped 5 bases, with 25 bases sitting between them. The CDR3 contains 17 residues. Germline V gene lookup returns CDR1 LNHDA and CDR2 SQIVND (reference sequence). CDR3 protein: CASSATSGGPLENEQYF. CDR3 nucleotide sequence: TGTGCCAGTAGTGCGACCTCAGGGGGGCCCCTCGAGAACGAGCAGTACTTC.

The chain links TRBV18 to TRBJ2-5; D remains unclear. Germline V CDR1 and CDR2: KGHSH, LQKENI. The length of the CDR3 is 13 residues. V gave up 1 base and J gave up 0 bases, with 3 bases separating them. The CDR3 nucleotides read TGTGCCAGCTCACCACTAAACCAAGAGACCCAGTACTTC. Its protein is CASSPLNQETQYF.

This chain joins TRBV10-1 and TRBJ1-1; 7 bases agree with TRBD1. The CDR3 has 13 amino acids. The trim removed 6 bases at V and 8 bases at J, leaving 9 bases unmatched. Looked up from germline, CDR1 is WNHNN and CDR2 is SYGVQD (reference sequence). DNA for the CDR3: TGCGCCAGCAGACAGGGGCCCGACGTGGAAGCTTTCTTT. It translates to CASRQGPDVEAFF.

The chain couples TRBV6-5 to TRBJ1-6, with D possibly matching TRBD1 (5 bases). The CDR3 loop spans 15 amino acids. Trimming removed 2 bases at V and 4 bases at J, with 9 bases between. Germline V gives CDR1 MNHEY, CDR2 SVGAGI. CDR3 sequence (DNA): TGTGCCAGCAGTTACGCAGGGTTTTATAATTCACCCCTCCACTTT. This translates into CASSYAGFYNSPLHF.

The genes are TRBV5-1 and TRBJ2-3, with a weak D call TRBD2 (7 bases). In germline, CDR1 is SGHRS, CDR2 YFSETQ. Trimming pared 7 bases from V and 1 base from J, leaving 16 bases between. The CDR3 has 15 residues. The CDR3 loop reads CASLRGGVRTDTQYF. The CDR3 DNA sequence: TGCGCCAGCCTTCGCGGGGGCGTTCGCACAGATACGCAGTATTTT.

This chain links TRBV11-3 with TRBJ2-3; 11 bases match TRBD2. CDR1 and CDR2 (germline): SGHNT, YENEEA. J was trimmed by 2 bases and V by 3 bases; bases with no gene match: 7. The CDR3 consists of 17 residues. Here the CDR3 DNA reads TGTGCCAGCAGCTTCAGACTAGCGGGGCGATCCACAGATACGCAGTATTTT. Protein: CASSFRLAGRSTDTQYF. The variable domain in full, completed from reference TRBV11-3 and TRBJ2-3, reads EAGVVQSPRYKIIEKKQPVAFWCNPISGHNTLYWYLQNLGQGPELLIRYENEEAVDDSQLPKDRFSAERLKGVDSTLKIQPAELGDSAVYLCASSFRLAGRSTDTQYFGPGTRLTVL.

This chain uses TRBV7-2 with TRBJ2-7; 9 nucleotides align to TRBD2. CDR1 SGHTA and CDR2 FQGNSA come from the germline V gene. The ends lost 5 bases at V and 5 bases at J; junction bases unmatched: 10. The CDR3 spans 15 residues. CDR3 sequence reads: CASSILAGGRHEQYF. The CDR3 region has the DNA TGTGCCAGCAGCATCCTGGCGGGGGGGCGCCACGAGCAGTACTTC.

This rearrangement joins TRBV5-1 to TRBJ1-1; 7 bases are shared with TRBD1. CDR3 length: 13 residues. After removal of 4 bases from V and 5 bases from J, the junction contained 5 bases not matched to a gene. Germline assignment: CDR1 SGHRS and CDR2 YFSETQ. DNA of the CDR3: TGCGCCAGCAGCCCGGCCAGGGGGACTGAAGCTTTCTTT. Amino acids: CASSPARGTEAFF.

The chain employs TRBV6-5 and TRBJ2-2; D remains unclear. In germline, CDR1 is MNHEY, CDR2 SVGAGI. CDR3 length: 16 amino acids. Trimming cost V 1 base and J 1 base, with 10 bases left between them. CDR3 region: CASSYLDKLNTGELFF. Here the CDR3 DNA reads TGTGCCAGCAGTTACTTAGACAAGTTGAACACCGGGGAGCTGTTTTTT.

V gene TRBV2 combines with J gene TRBJ2-2; 7 bases agree with TRBD1. The V gene's germline CDR1 is SNHLY and CDR2 FYNNEI. This CDR3 is built from 19 residues. V was clipped by 3 bases and J by 0 bases; unmatched bases: 13. For the CDR3, the DNA is TGTGCCAGCAGTGATTTTGTGAGACAGGGATACACGAACACCGGGGAGCTGTTTTTT. It encodes CASSDFVRQGYTNTGELFF.

This clone was seen just once. The chain combines TRBV6-8 with TRBJ1-2; 8 nucleotides match TRBD1. The germline CDR1 and CDR2 sequences are MNHGY and SAAAGT. With 0 bases clipped from V and 12 bases from J, the junction kept 18 bases outside the gene matches. This CDR3 has 17 residues. The chain's CDR3 is CASSYSHLETGGKVHTF. For the CDR3, the DNA is TGTGCCAGCAGTTACTCGCATTTGGAAACAGGGGGTAAGGTGCACACCTTC.

CDR3 in DNA: TGTGCCAGCAGTTTAAGTGCGCGGGACAGGGGTCGGAATGAGCAGTTCTTC. This gives the protein CASSLSARDRGRNEQFF. The chain joins TRBV28 to TRBJ2-1, with 10 bases aligning to TRBD1. Losses at the gene ends were 2 bases for V and 7 bases for J; bases not matched to a gene: 11. The germline V gene has CDR1 MDHEN and CDR2 SYDVKM. This CDR3 has 17 residues. The whole variable domain, filled in from reference TRBV28 and TRBJ2-1, reads DVKVTQSSRYLVKRTGEKVFLECVQDMDHENMFWYRQDPGLGLRLIYFSYDVKMKEKGDIPEGYSVSREKKERFSLILESASTNQTSMYLCASSLSARDRGRNEQFFGPGTRLTVL.

The CDR3, as DNA: TGTGCCAGCAGCCAAGATCGGCAAAGGGGCACCATATATTTT. Encoded protein: CASSQDRQRGTIYF. The rearrangement uses TRBV14 and TRBJ1-3, with D tentatively TRBD1 (5 bases). CDR1 SGHDN and CDR2 FVKESK come from the germline V gene. V lost 0 bases and J lost 9, with 12 bases in between. CDR3 size: 14 residues. The variable domain in full, completed from reference TRBV14 and TRBJ1-3, reads EAGVTQFPSHSVIEKGQTVTLRCDPISGHDNLYWYRRVMGKEIKFLLHFVKESKQDESGMPNNRFLAERTGGTYSTLKVQPAELEDSGVYFCASSQDRQRGTIYFGEGSWLTVV.

The chain is built from TRBV4-2 and TRBJ2-7; a weak D match, TRBD2 (6 bases). CDR1 and CDR2 from the germline V gene are LGHNA and YNFKEQ. Trimming stripped 1 base from V and 6 bases from J, with 16 bases between. The CDR3 is 15 residues long. Here the CDR3 reads CASSQGGGEGSEQYF. CDR3 nucleotides: TGTGCCAGCAGCCAAGGAGGCGGGGAAGGGAGCGAGCAGTACTTC.

This clone was detected once. This chain links TRBV24-1 with TRBJ1-2, with D tentatively TRBD1 (5 bases). V lost 8 bases and J 1 base, leaving 16 bases between the germline ends. CDR3 length: 15 residues. CDR1 KGHDR and CDR2 SFDVKD come from the germline V gene. The DNA of the CDR3 is TGTGCCACCACGTGGACACTGGTGAATAACTATGGCTACACCTTC. Translating it yields CATTWTLVNNYGYTF.

V gene TRBV5-1 combines with J gene TRBJ2-2; TRBD1 matches at 12 bases. V lost 4 bases and J lost 7; bases outside the gene matches: 5. The CDR3 loop spans 15 amino acids. CDR1 is SGHRS, CDR2 YFSETQ, per germline. CDR3 loop: CASSRDRGHGGELFF. In DNA, the CDR3 is TGCGCCAGCAGCAGGGACAGGGGGCATGGCGGGGAGCTGTTTTTT.

The chain carries TRBV4-1 and TRBJ2-7; no reliable D call. Germline V gene data show CDR1 as MGHRA and CDR2 as YSYEKL. The CDR3 consists of 16 residues. Deletions cut 1 base from V and 2 bases from J, with 15 bases between. CDR3 protein: CASSQVVGLSPYEQYF. The DNA for the CDR3 is TGCGCCAGCAGCCAAGTGGTGGGCTTGTCCCCCTACGAGCAGTACTTC.

The chain uses TRBV6-5 and TRBJ1-2; TRBD1 matches at 7 bases. The CDR3 runs to 13 residues. V shed 7 bases and J 3 bases; nucleotides not matched to a gene: 5. From germline, CDR1 is MNHEY and CDR2 SVGAGI. CDR3 sequence (DNA): TGTGCCAGCAAACAGGGGACAGACTATGGCTACACCTTC. Translation gives CASKQGTDYGYTF.

Concerning this clone itself: Within the sample, other DNA sequences also encode this same CDR3. The V gene is TRBV2, the J gene TRBJ2-5; TRBD2 might be the D (6 bases). V was cut by 4 bases and J by 1 base, with 10 bases left in between. Germline lookup yields CDR1 SNHLY and CDR2 FYNNEI. This CDR3 is built from 14 residues. CDR3 nucleotides: TGTGCCAGCAGTGGCCGGGACTCCCAAGAGACCCAGTACTTC. Translated: CASSGRDSQETQYF.

The chain carries TRBV5-6 and TRBJ2-7; D gene ambiguous. The CDR3 spans 12 residues. The germline CDR1 and CDR2 sequences are SGHDT and YYEEEE. V lost 2 bases and J 4 bases, leaving 7 bases between the germline ends. The CDR3 here is CASSLEDYEQYF. The DNA of the CDR3 is TGTGCCAGCAGCTTAGAGGATTACGAGCAGTACTTC.

This chain uses TRBV21-1 with TRBJ2-5; the table's D call, TRBD1, has no DNA check behind it. TRBV21-1 is a pseudogene locus. CDR3 size: 15 residues. Here the CDR3 reads CASSNAPGTVETQYF. CDR3 DNA: TGTGCCAGCAGCAACGCACCCGGGACAGTGGAGACCCAGTACTTC.

The chain has TRBV10-3 and TRBJ1-1, with D unclear. This CDR3 contains 13 residues. Per the germline V gene, CDR1 is ENHRY and CDR2 is SYGVKD. Trimming left V 2 bases short and J 4 bases short, with 8 bases between. The CDR3 bases are TGTGCCATCAGTGAGCATTTCGGCACTGAAGCTTTCTTT. This codes for CAISEHFGTEAFF.

The chain employs TRBV12-3 or TRBV12-4 and TRBJ2-5; D is unresolved. With 1 base removed from V and 3 bases from J, the gap between germline ends came to 6 bases. CDR3 length equals 13 residues. This chain's CDR3 is CASSLGSEETQYF. In DNA form, the CDR3 reads TGTGCCAGCAGTTTAGGGTCAGAAGAGACCCAGTACTTC.

As for this clone: In the same sample, other DNA sequences code for this CDR3. This chain links TRBV18 with TRBJ1-6, with a possible D match to TRBD1 (5 bases). The length of the CDR3 is 15 residues. Between the trimmed V and J ends, which lost 6 bases and 0 bases, there was a span of 9 bases. Germline-derived CDR1 and CDR2 are KGHSH and LQKENI. The CDR3 nucleotides are TGTGCCAGCTCGCCAGGGAGCTCCTATAATTCACCCCTCCACTTT. Translation: CASSPGSSYNSPLHF.

This clone appeared a single time. The V call is TRBV27, the J call TRBJ1-2; 9 nucleotides agree with TRBD1. Germline V CDR1 and CDR2: MNHEY, SMNVEV (reference sequence). CDR3 length: 13 amino acids. The V and J ends lost 6 bases and 6 bases, in that order; junction bases with no gene match: 5. The CDR3 region is CASRNRGPDGYTF. In DNA, the CDR3 is TGTGCCAGCAGAAACAGGGGGCCGGATGGCTACACCTTC.

V usage is TRBV7-2 and J usage is TRBJ2-3, with 8 bases matching TRBD2. The CDR3 consists of 19 residues. Germline CDR1 and CDR2: SGHTA and FQGNSA. The V segment lost 1 base and the J segment 9 bases; nucleotides outside the gene matches: 21. CDR3 loop: CASSLVRGAYETHRGTQYF. CDR3 nucleotide sequence: TGTGCCAGCAGCTTAGTGCGGGGGGCTTACGAAACGCACAGAGGGACGCAGTATTTT.

The rearrangement joins TRBV27 to TRBJ2-7; 10 bases map to TRBD1. J lost 5 bases, V lost 2 bases, and 3 bases had no gene match. CDR3 length equals 14 residues. Germline CDR1 and CDR2: MNHEY and SMNVEV (reference sequence). Written as DNA, the CDR3 is TGTGCCAGCAGTTTAAGGACAGGGGGGAACGAGCAGTACTTC. Protein: CASSLRTGGNEQYF.

J is TRBJ1-2 and V is TRBV19; D possibly corresponds to TRBD1 (5 bases). Deletions cut 8 bases from V and 9 bases from J, with 16 bases between. The germline gives CDR1 LNHDA, CDR2 SQIVND (reference sequence). CDR3 length: 12 residues. The CDR3 here is CASEGDFRRYTF. The CDR3 DNA reads as TGTGCCAGTGAAGGGGACTTTAGGCGCTACACCTTC.

The chain recombines TRBV5-4 with TRBJ2-5; tentative D call: TRBD2 (7 bases). The germline V gene has CDR1 SGHNT and CDR2 YYREEE (reference sequence). Trimming shortened V by 0 bases and J by 1 base, and 13 bases separated the two germline ends. This CDR3 is built from 16 residues. The CDR3 reads CASSLEGGTGQETQYF. In DNA, the CDR3 is TGTGCCAGCAGCTTGGAGGGGGGGACCGGCCAAGAGACCCAGTACTTC.